These 21 T cell receptor beta chains share one sample of origin, sequenced in a study of graft-versus-host responses after intestinal transplantation (dated by TCRdb to the early 2020s). The library was prepared using the immunoSEQ multiplex PCR assay. Sourced from immuneACCESS, this table was stored by TCRdb with only in-frame sequences that have V and J called. A share of the clones is absent; for the studies checked, an unresolved V gene accounts for under half, and the remainder has no known explanation. For this sample the table gives about 29,000 clones, of which 70% to 90% were detected only once. The ten largest clonotypes hold 11% of the sample. Sequenced material: PBMCs, taken about 420 days after intestinal transplantation. The receptors come from a human patient who received an intestinal transplant, so some T cells may come from the graft donor.

The chain combines TRBV5-6 with TRBJ1-5; the match to TRBD1 covers 7 bases. Germline V CDR1 and CDR2: SGHDT, YYEEEE. V dropped 2 bases and J dropped 2; count of bases not matched to a gene: 4. The CDR3 spans 15 residues. The CDR3 DNA is TGTGCCAGCAGCTTTGCAGGGGGGGGCAATCAGCCCCAGCATTTT. This translates into CASSFAGGGNQPQHF.

The DNA for the CDR3 is TGTGCCAGCAGCTCGGAACCGGGACTAGCGGGGGGGGATGAGCAGTTCTTC. It codes for CASSSEPGLAGGDEQFF. The V gene is TRBV5-4, the J gene TRBJ2-1, with 16 bases that match TRBD2. V shed 3 bases, J shed 8 bases, and the junction held 8 bases outside the gene matches. Per the germline V gene, CDR1 is SGHNT and CDR2 is YYREEE (reference sequence). This CDR3 is 17 amino acids long.

This chain joins TRBV27 and TRBJ2-2; TRBD1 matches at 7 bases. Trimming at V came to 5 bases and at J to 0 bases, leaving 3 bases not matched to a gene. Per the germline V gene, CDR1 is MNHEY and CDR2 is SMNVEV (reference sequence). The CDR3 spans 15 residues. As DNA, the CDR3 is TGTGCCAGCAGTCTCGACAGGGCGAACACCGGGGAGCTGTTTTTT. Amino acid sequence: CASSLDRANTGELFF.

V is TRBV5-6 and J is TRBJ2-3; 7 positions match TRBD2. CDR1 is SGHDT, CDR2 YYEEEE, per germline. V shed 3 bases, J shed 0 bases, and the junction held 10 bases outside the gene matches. The CDR3 covers 17 residues. This chain's CDR3 is CASSYLVQGGSTDTQYF. The CDR3 DNA is TGTGCCAGCAGCTATCTAGTCCAGGGAGGGAGCACAGATACGCAGTATTTT.

The chain joins TRBV7-2 to TRBJ1-3, with D unresolved. Trimming took off 3 bases at V and 1 base at J, with 7 bases between the two ends. The CDR3 has 14 amino acids. Germline CDR1 is SGHTA and CDR2 is FQGNSA. CDR3 bases: TGTGCCAGCAGCTTGCTGGGTTCTGGAAACACCATATATTTT. Its protein product is CASSLLGSGNTIYF.

The sample holds a few counts of this clone. One end of the junction does not line up with germline, which may come from a read error. The chain has TRBV5-3 and TRBJ1-4; 8 nucleotides agree with TRBD1. TRBV5-3 is marked as an open reading frame, function uncertain. The CDR3 totals 15 residues. The CDR3 sequence is CASSFQGAGDEKLFF. CDR3 sequence (DNA): TGTGCCAGCAGCTTTCAGGGGGCCGGTGATGAAAAACTGTTTTTT.

The V and J genes are TRBV19 and TRBJ2-3; 13 positions match TRBD2. There are 15 residues in the CDR3. V lost 3 bases, J lost 7 bases, and 4 bases stayed unmatched. CDR1 LNHDA and CDR2 SQIVND come from the germline V gene (reference sequence). CDR3 in amino acids: CASSMGTSGIYTQYF. As DNA, the CDR3 is TGTGCCAGTAGTATGGGGACTAGCGGGATTTATACGCAGTATTTT. The whole variable domain, remainder taken from reference TRBV19 and TRBJ2-3, is DGGITQSPKYLFRKEGQNVTLSCEQNLNHDAMYWYRQDPGQGLRLIYYSQIVNDFQKGDIAEGYSVSREKKESFPLTVTSAQKNPTAFYLCASSMGTSGIYTQYFGPGTRLTVL.

The rearrangement uses TRBV27 and TRBJ2-4; 11 nucleotides align to TRBD2. After removal of 5 bases from V and 0 bases from J, the junction contained 3 bases not matched to a gene. Germline loops: CDR1 MNHEY, CDR2 SMNVEV (reference sequence). The CDR3 has 16 residues. CDR3 nucleotides: TGTGCCAGCAGTGCCGGACTAGCGGGAGCCAAAAACATTCAGTACTTC. Translating gives CASSAGLAGAKNIQYF.

The V gene is TRBV28, the J gene TRBJ1-5; 8 bases map to TRBD1. Germline trimming cut 5 bases from V and 5 bases from J; bases unmatched to any gene: 5. The CDR3 is made up of 14 amino acids. Germline CDR1 and CDR2: MDHEN and SYDVKM. The CDR3 nucleotides are TGTGCCAGCAGTACACAGGGGGGCTATCAGCCCCAGCATTTT. Protein product: CASSTQGGYQPQHF.

J is TRBJ1-2 and V is TRBV15; tentatively, D is TRBD1 (6 bases). The ends were cut back, 4 bases at V and 1 base at J, with 13 bases in the middle. This CDR3 is built from 15 residues. Germline CDR1 LNHNV, CDR2 YYDKDF (reference sequence). CDR3 sequence (DNA): TGTGCCACCAGCATTCGGGGGGGCTTTAACTATGGCTACACCTTC. Its translation is CATSIRGGFNYGYTF.

This chain connects TRBV1 to TRBJ2-5; the D call TRBD2 from the table was never checked on the DNA. TRBV1 is a listed pseudogene. This CDR3 region has 15 residues. The CDR3 region is CTSSLYGGGRETQYF. The CDR3 DNA reads as TGCACCAGCAGCCTATATGGGGGAGGTCGGGAGACCCAGTACTTC.

This clone showed up just a few times. The chain has TRBV11-2 and TRBJ1-4; D not resolved. With 5 bases removed from V and 5 bases from J, the gap between germline ends came to 6 bases. From germline, CDR1 is SGHAT and CDR2 FQNNGV. The CDR3 totals 12 residues. The CDR3 here is CASSQPNEKLFF. The CDR3 region has the DNA TGTGCCAGCAGCCAGCCAAATGAAAAACTGTTTTTT. Based on the CDR3 plus reference TRBV11-2 and TRBJ1-4, the full variable domain is EAGVAQSPRYKIIEKRQSVAFWCNPISGHATLYWYQQILGQGPKLLIQFQNNGVVDDSQLPKDRFSAERLKGVDSTLKIQPAKLEDSAVYLCASSQPNEKLFFGSGTQLSVL.

The gene calls are TRBV5-1 and TRBJ2-7; maybe TRBD1 (6 bases). From germline, CDR1 is SGHRS and CDR2 YFSETQ. The CDR3 covers 12 residues. V was pared by 0 bases and J by 7 bases, with 8 bases between. CDR3 coding DNA: TGCGCCAGCAGCTTGGAGGGGGAAGAGCAGTACTTC. Translated, it gives CASSLEGEEQYF. Full variable domain (rest looked up from reference TRBV5-1 and TRBJ2-7): KAGVTQTPRYLIKTRGQQVTLSCSPISGHRSVSWYQQTPGQGLQFLFEYFSETQRNKGNFPGRFSGRQFSNSRSEMNVSTLELGDSALYLCASSLEGEEQYFGPGTRLTVT.

V and J are TRBV18 and TRBJ2-7; D possibly matches TRBD1 or TRBD2 (5 bases each). Per the germline V gene, CDR1 is KGHSH and CDR2 is LQKENI. V lost 9 bases to trimming and J lost 0 bases, with 18 bases between them. The CDR3 extends over 15 amino acids. CDR3 nucleotide sequence: TGTGCCAGTTCTAAGTCAAGGGGAGACTCCTACGAGCAGTACTTC. It codes for CASSKSRGDSYEQYF.

V and J are TRBV7-9 and TRBJ1-1; D ambiguous. V lost 7 bases and J lost 10, with 16 bases in between. Germline CDR1 is SEHNR and CDR2 is FQNEAQ (reference sequence). The CDR3 covers 12 residues. DNA of the CDR3: TGTGCCAGCACCAACCCGGGATCCGGAGCTTTCTTT. Amino acids: CASTNPGSGAFF.

V and J are TRBV4-1 and TRBJ2-1; D is ambiguous. Trimming cost V 0 bases and J 14 bases, with 11 bases left between them. Germline CDR1 reads MGHRA; CDR2 reads YSYEKL. The CDR3 consists of 12 residues. The CDR3 nucleotides read TGCGCCAGCAGCCAAGAAGACATCCAGAAGTTCTTC. This encodes CASSQEDIQKFF.

The chain combines TRBV7-6 with TRBJ1-5; no firm D call. V was trimmed by 1 base and J by 7 bases, leaving 5 bases between them. The germline V gene has CDR1 SGHVS and CDR2 FNYEAQ. This CDR3 spans 12 amino acids. CDR3 sequence (DNA): TGTGCCAGCAGCTTAGGTAGCCAGCCCCAGCATTTT. Amino acids: CASSLGSQPQHF.

The chain has TRBV10-3 and TRBJ2-7; 7 positions match TRBD1. There are 15 residues in the CDR3. The J segment lost 0 bases and the V segment lost 2 bases, leaving 4 bases of the junction unmatched. The germline gives CDR1 ENHRY, CDR2 SYGVKD. In DNA, the CDR3 is TGTGCCATCAGTGAGGGGACAGCTAGCTCCTACGAGCAGTACTTC. This gives the protein CAISEGTASSYEQYF.

This chain links TRBV6-6 with TRBJ1-2; D possibly corresponds to TRBD1 (6 bases). Looked up from germline, CDR1 is MNHNY and CDR2 is SVGAGI (reference sequence). The CDR3 contains 16 residues. With 4 bases removed from V and 0 bases from J, the gap between germline ends came to 15 bases. The CDR3 nucleotides read TGTGCCAGCAGTTCCCGCCTAGGGGGGGCTAACTATGGCTACACCTTC. Amino acids: CASSSRLGGANYGYTF.

A single count supports this clone. The CDR3 DNA reads as TGCGCCAGCAGCATCGGACAGGGGGCGAATGGCTACACCTTC. Residues: CASSIGQGANGYTF. The rearrangement uses TRBV5-1 and TRBJ1-2, with TRBD1 matching 11 bases. This CDR3 spans 14 amino acids. Germline V CDR1 and CDR2: SGHRS, YFSETQ. Trimming at V came to 4 bases and at J to 6 bases, leaving 5 bases not matched to a gene. Full variable domain (missing parts from reference TRBV5-1 and TRBJ1-2): KAGVTQTPRYLIKTRGQQVTLSCSPISGHRSVSWYQQTPGQGLQFLFEYFSETQRNKGNFPGRFSGRQFSNSRSEMNVSTLELGDSALYLCASSIGQGANGYTFGSGTRLTVV.

The V gene is TRBV11-3, the J gene TRBJ2-1; 9 positions agree with TRBD1. Per the germline V gene, CDR1 is SGHNT and CDR2 is YENEEA. V shed 5 bases, J shed 9 bases, and the junction held 5 bases outside the gene matches. CDR3 size: 13 residues. CDR3 nucleotide sequence: TGTGCCAGCAGCCCGGGACAGGGTGGTGAGCAGTTCTTC. Protein sequence: CASSPGQGGEQFF. Variable domain in full (rest from reference TRBV11-3 and TRBJ2-1): EAGVVQSPRYKIIEKKQPVAFWCNPISGHNTLYWYLQNLGQGPELLIRYENEEAVDDSQLPKDRFSAERLKGVDSTLKIQPAELGDSAVYLCASSPGQGGEQFFGPGTRLTVL.